This entry lists 9 T cell receptor beta chains sequenced from one sample in a study of beta chain features in type 1 diabetes. The sequenced template was cDNA made from the entire isolated RNA. TCRdb's table, derived via immunoSEQ multiplex PCR, lists solely in-frame clones and lacks some. The sample carries 600,000 or so clones, around 11% recorded once. Study findings and constraints: Type 1 diabetes patients had moderately but significantly shorter TCRB CDR3s in all four CD4+ subsets.

Their target antigens are unknown. Sequenced: naive CD4+ T cells from blood. Receptors were obtained from a young man with type 1 diabetes.

The chain joins TRBV7-2 to TRBJ2-6; no reliable D call. Germline values: CDR1 SGHTA, CDR2 FQGNSA. The CDR3 length is 16 residues. The V end was cut by 4 bases, the J end by 0 bases, with 10 bases between. This chain's CDR3 is CASSYPPISGANVLTF. The DNA of the CDR3 is TGTGCCAGCAGCTACCCCCCGATCTCTGGGGCCAACGTCCTGACTTTC.

This clone turned up a few times. DNA of the CDR3: TGTGCCAGCAGTTCCGGACAGGGGGGAGATACGCAGTATTTT. Residues: CASSSGQGGDTQYF. V is TRBV6-6 and J is TRBJ2-3; 10 positions agree with TRBD1. Germline trimming cut 4 bases from V and 5 bases from J; bases unmatched to any gene: 3. The germline CDR1 and CDR2 sequences are MNHNY and SVGAGI (reference sequence). This CDR3 has 14 amino acids.

This clone occurred a few times. CDR3 sequence (DNA): TGCGCCAGCAGCCAAGATCGAAAACTGTTTTTT. The encoded protein is CASSQDRKLFF. This chain links TRBV4-1 with TRBJ1-4, with D unclear. CDR3 length equals 11 residues. V was trimmed by 0 bases and J by 10 bases, leaving 3 bases between them. Per the germline V gene, CDR1 is MGHRA and CDR2 is YSYEKL.

V and J are TRBV5-1 and TRBJ1-2; 10 positions match TRBD1. The germline V gene has CDR1 SGHRS and CDR2 YFSETQ. CDR3 size: 15 residues. V dropped 4 bases and J dropped 6; count of bases not matched to a gene: 9. The CDR3 DNA is TGCGCCAGCAGCCGATACCGGGACAGGGGAGATGGCTACACCTTC. It codes for CASSRYRDRGDGYTF.

This clone came up a few times. The rearrangement joins TRBV2 to TRBJ2-5; D is unresolved. V lost 6 bases and J 5 bases, leaving 7 bases between the germline ends. The CDR3 consists of 11 residues. From germline, CDR1 is SNHLY and CDR2 FYNNEI. This chain's CDR3 is CASSVVETQYF. In nucleotides, the CDR3 is TGTGCCAGCAGCGTGGTTGAGACCCAGTACTTC.

The chain has TRBV28 and TRBJ2-2, with 7 bases identical to TRBD1. Germline CDR1 MDHEN, CDR2 SYDVKM. The CDR3 consists of 15 residues. V was clipped by 8 bases and J by 4 bases; unmatched bases: 10. The CDR3 sequence is CASLTGQQTTGELFF. The CDR3 nucleotides read TGTGCCAGCTTAACGGGACAGCAAACCACCGGGGAGCTGTTTTTT.

The rearrangement links TRBV30 to TRBJ1-5; TRBD1 might be the D (6 bases). This CDR3 has 14 amino acids. Germline V lookup: CDR1 GTSNPN, CDR2 SVGIG (reference sequence). V shed 6 bases and J shed 2 bases, with 14 bases lying between them. The CDR3 DNA reads as TGTGCCTGCCAACAGGGTAGTGGCAATCAGCCCCAGCATTTT. As protein: CACQQGSGNQPQHF.

This clone was observed a few times. CDR3 protein: CASSVDPLAGNTIYF. The CDR3 region has the DNA TGTGCCAGCAGCGTCGACCCCCTAGCTGGAAACACCATATATTTT. The rearrangement uses TRBV9 and TRBJ1-3; no reliable D call. The germline gives CDR1 SGDLS, CDR2 YYNGEE. Trimming removed 2 bases at V and 2 bases at J, with 11 bases between. The length of the CDR3 is 15 residues.

The chain has TRBV7-2 and TRBJ1-5, with 9 bases aligning to TRBD1. CDR1 is SGHTA and CDR2 is FQGNSA in the germline V gene. Unmatched junction bases numbered 8, after V lost 5 bases and J lost 6 bases. The CDR3 is made up of 15 amino acids. The CDR3 loop is CASSKVQGAGQPQHF. DNA for the CDR3: TGTGCCAGCAGCAAAGTACAGGGGGCTGGTCAGCCCCAGCATTTT.